These 25 T cell receptor beta chains were all obtained from the same sample, sequenced in a study of T cells in localized non-small cell lung cancer. The assay was immunoSEQ multiplex PCR, and TCRdb's table has in-frame clones only and misses some. The sample has 40,000 or so clones; approximately 86% are singletons. The starting material was peripheral blood, obtained before any cancer treatment. These receptors were collected from a man aged 40-75 years with stage I lung adenocarcinoma.

DNA of the CDR3: TGCAGCGTTGAAAAGGCCACTGAAGCTTTCTTT. Amino acids: CSVEKATEAFF. The chain joins TRBV29-1 to TRBJ1-1; D is unclear. CDR1 and CDR2 from the germline V gene are SQVTM and ANQGSEA. V dropped 2 bases and J dropped 4 bases, with 5 bases sitting between them. The CDR3 covers 11 residues.

The CDR3 sequence is CASSQSPGAGYGYTF. As DNA, the CDR3 is TGTGCCAGCAGCCAAAGCCCAGGGGCGGGCTATGGCTACACCTTC. The rearrangement links TRBV4-2 to TRBJ1-2, with D maybe TRBD1 (6 bases). Germline V gene sequence: CDR1 LGHNA, CDR2 YNFKEQ. V gave up 2 bases and J gave up 4 bases, with 14 bases separating them. This CDR3 has 15 amino acids.

This chain links TRBV5-6 with TRBJ2-4; D gene unclear. This CDR3 comprises 14 residues. The V end lost 4 bases, the J end lost 10 bases, and 18 bases lay between the germline ends. Germline V gene lookup returns CDR1 SGHDT and CDR2 YYEEEE. Here the CDR3 DNA reads TGTGCCAGCAGCGCTCGGCAGGATGGGCCTATTCAGTACTTC. Encoded protein: CASSARQDGPIQYF.

The chain joins TRBV6-1 to TRBJ1-1; a weak D match, TRBD1 (6 bases). The CDR3 has 15 amino acids. V was pared by 2 bases and J by 1 base, with 11 bases between. Per germline, CDR1 MNHNS and CDR2 SASEGT. The CDR3 region has the DNA TGTGCCAGCAGTGAACAATCAGGGGCGAACACTGAAGCTTTCTTT. Its translation: CASSEQSGANTEAFF.

The DNA for the CDR3 is TGCAGCGTTGTCGGCCAGGGAGGACTTTTGGGGGAGCAGTACTTC. Residues: CSVVGQGGLLGEQYF. V is TRBV29-1 and J is TRBJ2-7, with a tentative D call TRBD2 (6 bases). V lost 4 bases, J lost 7 bases, and 23 bases lay in between. There are 15 residues in the CDR3. Germline V lookup: CDR1 SQVTM, CDR2 ANQGSEA.

The chain has TRBV5-4 and TRBJ2-7, with 9 bases identical to TRBD1. Unmatched junction bases numbered 9, after V lost 6 bases and J lost 2 bases. Germline lookup yields CDR1 SGHNT and CDR2 YYREEE (reference sequence). This CDR3 is 15 amino acids long. CDR3 amino acids: CASTPSGTGTYEQYF. The CDR3 DNA reads as TGTGCCAGCACCCCGTCTGGGACAGGGACCTACGAGCAGTACTTC.

This clone occurred once. This rearrangement joins TRBV7-9 to TRBJ2-5, with 9 bases that match TRBD2. The CDR3 consists of 14 residues. Germline loops: CDR1 SEHNR, CDR2 FQNEAQ (reference sequence). Unmatched junction bases numbered 3, after V lost 3 bases and J lost 4 bases. The CDR3 reads CASSFPTSGETQYF. CDR3 DNA sequence: TGTGCCAGCAGCTTTCCGACTAGCGGAGAGACCCAGTACTTC.

The chain has TRBV6-4 and TRBJ2-5; TRBD2 aligns across 7 bases. The germline V gene has CDR1 MRHNA and CDR2 SNTAGT. V lost 6 bases to trimming and J lost 5 bases; unmatched junction nucleotides: 12. The CDR3 loop spans 15 amino acids. CDR3 region: CASSRDGGRGETQYF. The CDR3 nucleotides are TGTGCCAGCAGCCGCGACGGCGGGAGAGGGGAGACCCAGTACTTC.

The chain is built from TRBV5-6 and TRBJ2-3; the match to TRBD1 covers 9 bases. V gave up 5 bases and J gave up 0 bases; unmatched junction bases: 13. The CDR3 runs to 18 residues. Germline V CDR1 and CDR2: SGHDT, YYEEEE. The CDR3 loop reads CASSSNYRDRASTDTQYF. In DNA form, the CDR3 reads TGTGCCAGCAGTTCGAACTACCGGGACAGGGCTAGCACAGATACGCAGTATTTT.

A single count supports this clone. The chain uses TRBV10-3 and TRBJ2-5; TRBD2 agrees at 12 bases. The DNA end lines up better with TRBJ2-7; the J call may be wrong. The germline V gene has CDR1 ENHRY and CDR2 SYGVKD. The CDR3 has 17 amino acids. The CDR3 spells CAISATVTSGSTYEQYF. CDR3 coding DNA: TGTGCCATCAGTGCAACGGTGACTAGCGGGAGTACCTACGAGCAGTACTTC.

The rearrangement joins TRBV28 to TRBJ2-1; no definite D call. Germline-derived CDR1 and CDR2 are MDHEN and SYDVKM. The CDR3 has 16 amino acids. V gave up 4 bases and J gave up 0 bases, with 13 bases separating them. The CDR3 here is CASSSPAVSSYNEQFF. The DNA for the CDR3 is TGTGCCAGCAGTTCCCCTGCGGTGAGCTCCTACAATGAGCAGTTCTTC.

This chain links TRBV4-1 with TRBJ2-7; 8 bases are a match to TRBD1. V was clipped by 0 bases and J by 6 bases; unmatched bases: 13. CDR1 and CDR2 (germline): MGHRA, YSYEKL. The CDR3 sequence is 17 residues long. CDR3 in amino acids: CASSQDSPGGGSTEQYF. DNA for the CDR3: TGCGCCAGCAGCCAAGATTCCCCAGGGGGCGGTTCAACCGAGCAGTACTTC.

The chain has TRBV7-2 and TRBJ2-1; TRBD2 matches at 10 bases. Looked up from germline, CDR1 is SGHTA and CDR2 is FQGNSA. The CDR3 sequence is 14 residues long. J lost 6 bases, V lost 2 bases, and 1 base had no gene match. The CDR3 nucleotides read TGTGCCAGCAGCTTAAGCGGGAGGGCCAATGAGCAGTTCTTC. This gives the protein CASSLSGRANEQFF.

The chain couples TRBV11-2 to TRBJ2-7; either TRBD1 or TRBD2 may fit D (7 bases each). The CDR3 has 16 residues. The V end was cut by 4 bases, the J end by 4 bases, with 20 bases between. Per the germline V gene, CDR1 is SGHAT and CDR2 is FQNNGV. The CDR3 DNA reads as TGTGCCAGCAGCTGGGAGGGGGAGACAGGGAGATACGAGCAGTACTTC. It codes for CASSWEGETGRYEQYF. Variable domain in full (rest from reference TRBV11-2 and TRBJ2-7): EAGVAQSPRYKIIEKRQSVAFWCNPISGHATLYWYQQILGQGPKLLIQFQNNGVVDDSQLPKDRFSAERLKGVDSTLKIQPAKLEDSAVYLCASSWEGETGRYEQYFGPGTRLTVT.

The chain combines TRBV7-9 with TRBJ1-5; D gene ambiguous. The CDR3 spans 12 residues. In germline, CDR1 is SEHNR, CDR2 FQNEAQ (reference sequence). V lost 5 bases to trimming and J lost 5 bases, with 7 bases between them. The CDR3 here is CASSRTDQPQHF. The CDR3 DNA reads as TGTGCCAGCAGCAGGACCGATCAGCCCCAGCATTTT.

The rearrangement links TRBV6-1 to TRBJ1-4; D remains ambiguous. This CDR3 spans 15 amino acids. The V end was cut by 7 bases, the J end by 0 bases, with 12 bases between. CDR1 and CDR2 from the germline V gene are MNHNS and SASEGT. For the CDR3, the DNA is TGTGCCAGCAATACCCGGGGTGCAACTAATGAAAAACTGTTTTTT. Amino acid sequence: CASNTRGATNEKLFF.

The CDR3 nucleotides are TGTGCCAGCAGGGAGGGTACAGGGTACGAGCAGTACTTC. Amino acid sequence: CASREGTGYEQYF. The V and J genes are TRBV6-1 and TRBJ2-7; D possibly matches TRBD1 or TRBD2 (6 bases each). V lost 6 bases and J lost 4, with 13 bases in between. There are 13 residues in the CDR3. Germline loops: CDR1 MNHNS, CDR2 SASEGT.

The rearrangement joins TRBV18 to TRBJ1-5; 11 bases match TRBD1. The CDR3 is made up of 17 amino acids. Germline CDR1 and CDR2: KGHSH and LQKENI. Trimming took 5 bases from V and 4 from J; bases not matched to a gene: 10. The CDR3 protein is CASSFSGTGGRNQPQHF. The DNA for the CDR3 is TGTGCCAGCTCATTCTCCGGGACAGGGGGGCGTAATCAGCCCCAGCATTTT. The full variable domain, completed using reference TRBV18 and TRBJ1-5, is NAGVMQNPRHLVRRRGQEARLRCSPMKGHSHVYWYRQLPEEGLKFMVYLQKENIIDESGMPKERFSAEFPKEGPSILRIQQVVRGDSAAYFCASSFSGTGGRNQPQHFGDGTRLSIL.

J is TRBJ1-4 and V is TRBV7-2; the D is unclear. CDR1 is SGHTA and CDR2 is FQGNSA in the germline V gene. The CDR3 totals 11 residues. Trimming took 4 bases from V and 6 from J, leaving 3 bases between them. CDR3 nucleotide sequence: TGTGCCAGCAGCTCTTATGAAAAACTGTTTTTT. This codes for CASSSYEKLFF.

The chain uses TRBV5-4 and TRBJ2-3; D is perhaps TRBD1 (6 bases). Per germline, CDR1 SGHNT and CDR2 YYREEE (reference sequence). CDR3 size: 15 residues. V was pared by 3 bases and J by 1 base, with 12 bases between. The CDR3 sequence: CASSSQGMGTDTQYF. CDR3 sequence (DNA): TGTGCCAGCAGCTCACAGGGTATGGGCACAGATACGCAGTATTTT.

The chain has TRBV9 and TRBJ2-1; D gene ambiguous. The V gene lost 1 base and the J gene lost 0 bases, with 11 bases spanning the gap. CDR1 is SGDLS and CDR2 is YYNGEE in the germline V gene. This CDR3 comprises 16 residues. Here the CDR3 DNA reads TGTGCCAGCAGCGTAAAAGGAGTCAGCTCCTACAATGAGCAGTTCTTC. Its protein product is CASSVKGVSSYNEQFF.

This chain joins TRBV21-1 and TRBJ2-7; TRBD1 was called by the table and not checked on the DNA. TRBV21-1 is a recognized pseudogene. The CDR3 runs 20 residues. CDR3 sequence: CASSKEKGDRPVPNPYEQYF. The CDR3 coding sequence is TGTGCCAGCAGCAAAGAGAAAGGGGATCGTCCAGTTCCAAACCCATACGAGCAGTACTTC.

The V gene is TRBV27, the J gene TRBJ2-1; D gene unclear. The CDR3 is 12 residues long. Germline V gene lookup returns CDR1 MNHEY and CDR2 SMNVEV (reference sequence). Trimming left V 4 bases short and J 4 bases short, with 5 bases between. CDR3 region: CASSYRYNEQFF. DNA for the CDR3: TGTGCCAGCAGTTACCGATACAATGAGCAGTTCTTC.

The chain employs TRBV6-1 and TRBJ1-5, with TRBD1 as a possible D gene (5 bases). V lost 6 bases and J lost 5, with 11 bases in between. From germline, CDR1 is MNHNS and CDR2 SASEGT. This CDR3 is built from 13 residues. The CDR3: CASRKVGDQPQHF. The CDR3 DNA sequence: TGTGCCAGCAGGAAGGTAGGGGATCAGCCCCAGCATTTT.

J is TRBJ2-3 and V is TRBV5-1, with D possibly matching TRBD2 (5 bases). Trimming took 5 bases from V and 4 from J, leaving 11 bases between them. The CDR3 extends over 13 amino acids. Germline V gives CDR1 SGHRS, CDR2 YFSETQ. The CDR3 is CASSDGVSDTQYF. CDR3 DNA sequence: TGCGCCAGCAGTGACGGGGTCTCAGATACGCAGTATTTT.